This entry lists 12 T cell receptor beta chains sequenced from one sample in a study of response to subunit inactivated influenza vaccine. MiXCR, run by TCRdb on the RT-PCR reads, gives a single entry per CDR3 protein. The sample lists about 540,000 distinct CDR3 sequences; under 25% were seen once. This sample was shared with a second study, whose subject was T cells expressing NK-cell markers. As that report states: As the method of synthesis, 5'RACE template switching with UMIs yielded TCR beta cDNA.

The sequencing used CD4+ T cells sorted from PBMCs, collected 11 to 12 days after vaccination. These receptors were collected from a man aged 50 or older who received an inactivated influenza vaccine.

This chain connects TRBV11-2 to TRBJ2-7; TRBD2 agrees at 9 bases. This CDR3 spans 17 amino acids. Germline V gene data show CDR1 as SGHAT and CDR2 as FQNNGV. Trimming cost V 5 bases and J 4 bases; bases outside gene matches: 15. CDR3 nucleotides: TGTGCCAGCAGCCCAAGGGGGGTCGTAGCGGGAGTATACGAGCAGTACTTC. It is translated as CASSPRGVVAGVYEQYF.

This clonotype was observed a handful of times. The CDR3: CASSVSGGRDEQYF. In DNA, the CDR3 is TGTGCCAGCAGCGTTAGCGGGGGTAGGGACGAGCAGTACTTC. This sequence joins TRBV9 and TRBJ2-7; 9 bases are a match to TRBD2. The CDR3 has 14 residues. Trimming removed 2 bases from V and 5 bases from J; junction bases left unmatched: 5. Per the germline V gene, CDR1 is SGDLS and CDR2 is YYNGEE. Drawing the rest from reference TRBV9 and TRBJ2-7, the complete variable domain is DSGVTQTPKHLITATGQRVTLRCSPRSGDLSVYWYQQSLDQGLQFLIQYYNGEERAKGNILERFSAQQFPDLHSELNLSSLELGDSALYFCASSVSGGRDEQYFGPGTRLTVT.

This clonotype was seen a handful of times. The chain recombines TRBV7-2 with TRBJ2-1, with 7 bases identical to TRBD2. The length of the CDR3 is 16 residues. Germline V gene lookup returns CDR1 SGHTA and CDR2 FQGNSA. J lost 1 base, V lost 1 base, and 4 bases had no gene match. Here the CDR3 reads CASSLGSRGSYNEQFF. The CDR3 DNA follows: TGTGCCAGCAGCTTAGGCTCGCGGGGGTCCTACAATGAGCAGTTCTTC.

This clonotype was counted a few times. The gene calls are TRBV6-5 and TRBJ1-1; 7 nucleotides align to TRBD1. The CDR3 sequence is 14 residues long. The V segment lost 0 bases and the J segment 8 bases; nucleotides outside the gene matches: 6. CDR1 is MNHEY and CDR2 is SVGAGI in the germline V gene. The CDR3 reads CASSYSTGQREAFF. CDR3 in DNA: TGTGCCAGCAGTTACTCGACGGGACAGCGAGAAGCTTTCTTT.

This clonotype was detected only a few times. The chain couples TRBV7-8 to TRBJ1-5; D possibly corresponds to TRBD1 (6 bases). Germline V gene sequence: CDR1 SGHVS, CDR2 FQNEAQ. With 2 bases removed from V and 3 bases from J, the gap between germline ends came to 11 bases. The CDR3 consists of 15 residues. This chain's CDR3 is CASSLRKGVNQPQHF. The CDR3 DNA follows: TGTGCCAGCAGCTTACGGAAGGGGGTCAATCAGCCCCAGCATTTT.

CDR3 sequence: CATSVASGTYNEQFF. Written as DNA, the CDR3 is TGTGCCACCAGTGTGGCTAGCGGGACCTACAATGAGCAGTTCTTC. This chain joins TRBV24-1 and TRBJ2-1; 9 nucleotides match TRBD2. The CDR3 runs to 15 residues. Germline CDR1 is KGHDR and CDR2 is SFDVKD. J gave up 2 bases and V 5 bases, and 3 bases lay outside the gene matches.

This clonotype was detected a few times. The chain has TRBV5-1 and TRBJ1-2; no firm D call. V shed 0 bases and J shed 6 bases, with 9 bases lying between them. This CDR3 spans 13 amino acids. CDR1 is SGHRS, CDR2 YFSETQ, per germline. The chain's CDR3 is CASSLASENGYTF. Written as DNA, the CDR3 is TGCGCCAGCAGCTTGGCCAGTGAGAATGGCTACACCTTC.

The CDR3 coding sequence is TGTGCCAGCAGTCCCCAACCCACCTATGGCTACACCTTC. Amino acid sequence: CASSPQPTYGYTF. The rearrangement uses TRBV6-2 or TRBV6-3 and TRBJ1-2; no clear D gene. CDR1 is MNHEY, CDR2 SVGEGT, per germline. The CDR3 sequence is 13 residues long. V was trimmed by 5 bases and J by 4 bases, leaving 11 bases between them.

The chain couples TRBV3-1 to TRBJ2-1, with 7 nucleotides matching TRBD2. The V segment lost 8 bases and the J segment 8 bases; nucleotides outside the gene matches: 9. CDR1 and CDR2 from the germline V gene are LGHDT and YNNKEL (reference sequence). This CDR3 comprises 13 residues. The CDR3 DNA sequence: TGTGCCAGCTCCCGGCAGGGAGGGTATGAGCAGTTCTTC. Encoded protein: CASSRQGGYEQFF.

V usage is TRBV12-3 or TRBV12-4 and J usage is TRBJ1-4; D unclear. The CDR3 length is 13 residues. The V end was cut by 6 bases, the J end by 8 bases, with 13 bases between. DNA of the CDR3: TGTGCCAGCAGGTTAATAAGAGGGGAAAAACTGTTTTTT. This sequence encodes CASRLIRGEKLFF.

This clonotype was seen just once. The rearrangement joins TRBV2 to TRBJ1-1; 11 nucleotides agree with TRBD1. Germline V gene data show CDR1 as SNHLY and CDR2 as FYNNEI. V lost 6 bases, J lost 6 bases, and 9 bases stayed unmatched. The CDR3 covers 15 residues. CDR3 sequence (DNA): TGTGCCAGCAGCCTAGGACAGGGGGCAGGCTCTGAAGCTTTCTTT. The encoded protein is CASSLGQGAGSEAFF.

The rearrangement joins TRBV4-2 to TRBJ2-3; either TRBD1 or TRBD2 may supply D (6 bases each). Germline V lookup: CDR1 LGHNA, CDR2 YNFKEQ. The V and J ends lost 0 bases and 5 bases respectively, with 12 bases between them. The length of the CDR3 is 15 residues. CDR3 sequence reads: CASSQDGGREDTQYF. The CDR3 region has the DNA TGTGCCAGCAGCCAAGACGGGGGCCGGGAAGATACGCAGTATTTT.